Listed here are 7 T cell receptor beta chains from one sample, sequenced in a study of shared clonotypes between healthy human individuals (dated by TCRdb to the early 2020s). The receptor library was made with the immunoSEQ multiplex PCR assay. TCRdb mirrors the immuneACCESS table, restricted to in-frame sequences. Some clones are absent from its copies; in checked studies, under half trace to an unresolved V gene, and the reason for the others is unknown. The table for this sample lists around 2,000,000 clones; approximately 95% of them were counted only once. Roughly 0.13% of the sample goes to the ten largest clones. Sequencing was performed on naive CD4+ T cells sorted from blood. The label giving this sample's cell subset or site can be read as: CD45RA+ positively selected. The receptors come from a man aged 18 to 29 in good health.

The genes are TRBV9 and TRBJ1-1; D possibly corresponds to TRBD1 (5 bases). The CDR3 consists of 14 residues. Germline-derived CDR1 and CDR2 are SGDLS and YYNGEE. V was clipped by 2 bases and J by 6 bases, with 14 bases between them. CDR3: CASSVRDGVAEAFF. For the CDR3, the DNA is TGTGCCAGCAGCGTCAGGGATGGGGTGGCTGAAGCTTTCTTT.

The chain joins TRBV30 to TRBJ2-7; D call uncertain. V lost 2 bases and J lost 6, with 8 bases in between. CDR3 size: 11 residues. Germline V gives CDR1 GTSNPN, CDR2 SVGIG (reference sequence). The DNA for the CDR3 is TGTGCCTGGAGTTTCCGTGGCGAGCAGTACTTC. Translation gives CAWSFRGEQYF.

The chain combines TRBV10-2 with TRBJ2-2; D may be TRBD2 (7 bases). The V and J ends lost 5 bases and 6 bases respectively, with 10 bases between them. This CDR3 region has 13 residues. Germline lookup yields CDR1 WSHSY and CDR2 SAAADI. The CDR3 spells CASSWGGSGELFF. The DNA for the CDR3 is TGCGCCAGCAGTTGGGGGGGCTCCGGGGAGCTGTTTTTT.

This sequence joins TRBV6-1 and TRBJ1-2; D is undetermined. The V and J ends lost 6 bases and 0 bases respectively, with 14 bases between them. CDR3 length equals 15 residues. Germline V CDR1 and CDR2: MNHNS, SASEGT. CDR3 DNA: TGTGCCAGCAGACGCGCGTCCGGGACTAACTATGGCTACACCTTC. This codes for CASRRASGTNYGYTF.

This clone showed up just once. This chain connects TRBV2 to TRBJ1-5, with 9 bases aligning to TRBD1. The V gene's germline CDR1 is SNHLY and CDR2 FYNNEI. Losses at the gene ends were 6 bases for V and 3 bases for J; bases not matched to a gene: 6. The CDR3 extends over 15 amino acids. The CDR3 DNA reads as TGTGCCAGCAGAAGGACAGGGGTGATCAATCAGCCCCAGCATTTT. The encoded protein is CASRRTGVINQPQHF.

The rearrangement uses TRBV5-4 and TRBJ2-5; the match to TRBD1 covers 7 bases. Germline CDR1 and CDR2: SGHNT and YYREEE (reference sequence). CDR3 size: 13 residues. V dropped 3 bases and J dropped 5; count of bases not matched to a gene: 4. The CDR3 loop reads CASSSQGKETQYF. DNA of the CDR3: TGTGCCAGCAGCTCACAGGGGAAGGAGACCCAGTACTTC.

CDR3 region: CAHYRGTNQPQHF. Written as DNA, the CDR3 is TGTGCCCACTACAGGGGTACCAATCAGCCCCAGCATTTT. The chain is built from TRBV11-3 and TRBJ1-5; 7 bases match TRBD1. The CDR3 has 13 amino acids. The V gene end was trimmed by 11 bases and the J gene end by 3 bases; junction bases not matched to a gene: 7. Germline assignment: CDR1 SGHNT and CDR2 YENEEA.